The 28 T cell receptor beta chains reported below all come from one sample, sequenced in a study of preoperative IRX-2 immunotherapy in early breast cancer (dated by TCRdb to about 2019). Libraries were prepared through the immunoSEQ multiplex PCR assay. TCRdb obtained this table from immuneACCESS and retained in-frame rearrangements with V and J assigned. These tables miss some clones; where compared with another copy, unresolved V genes account for less than half of the shortfall, and the remainder is unexplained. This sample lists around 88,000 clones; 70% to 90% were detected once. The ten largest make up over 2% of the sample. Per the publication, the treatment or condition label means: preoperative locoregional IRX-2 cytokine immunotherapy. Sequenced here: tumor tissue, sampled after IRX-2 immunotherapy. Receptors were obtained from a human donor with breast cancer.

This clone has just one count. The rearrangement uses TRBV6-8 and TRBJ1-5, with 7 bases matching TRBD1. Germline CDR1 reads MNHGY; CDR2 reads SAAAGT. The V gene end was trimmed by 5 bases and the J gene end by 1 base; junction bases not matched to a gene: 2. This CDR3 has 14 amino acids. The CDR3 loop reads CASSMGQSNQPQHF. The CDR3 coding sequence is TGTGCCAGCAGTATGGGACAGAGCAATCAGCCCCAGCATTTT.

V is TRBV28 and J is TRBJ2-5; 8 bases agree with TRBD1. The CDR3 sequence is 14 residues long. Per germline, CDR1 MDHEN and CDR2 SYDVKM. V shed 4 bases and J 5 bases; nucleotides not matched to a gene: 6. The CDR3 DNA reads as TGTGCCAGCAGTTCAAACAGGGGGTTGGAGACCCAGTACTTC. Its translation: CASSSNRGLETQYF.

The chain is built from TRBV19 and TRBJ2-1; D call uncertain. Trimming pared 7 bases from V and 0 bases from J, leaving 16 bases between. Germline V CDR1 and CDR2: LNHDA, SQIVND (reference sequence). This CDR3 has 16 residues. The CDR3 reads CASNYRASSSYNEQFF. DNA for the CDR3: TGTGCCAGTAATTATCGGGCCAGCAGCTCCTACAATGAGCAGTTCTTC.

The J gene is TRBJ1-2, the V gene TRBV25-1; no firm D call. V dropped 5 bases and J dropped 8 bases, with 12 bases sitting between them. The CDR3 covers 12 residues. Germline V CDR1 and CDR2: MGHDK, SYGVNS. In DNA form, the CDR3 reads TGTGCCAGCAGTCGAACCTTCGGGGGCTACACCTTC. It is translated as CASSRTFGGYTF.

The chain uses TRBV29-1 and TRBJ1-1, with D possibly TRBD1 on 6 matching bases. V was shortened by 5 bases and J by 1 base, with 14 bases between the two germline ends. Germline V gene data show CDR1 as SQVTM and CDR2 as ANQGSEA. This CDR3 has 14 amino acids. CDR3 sequence reads: CSVLGQRRNTEAFF. CDR3 nucleotides: TGCAGCGTTCTAGGACAGAGAAGGAACACTGAAGCTTTCTTT.

J is TRBJ2-5 and V is TRBV7-5; the table's TRBD1 call for D was not verified on the DNA. TRBV7-5 is a known pseudogene. CDR3 length equals 16 residues. The chain's CDR3 is CASSLVQGSYQETQYF. In DNA, the CDR3 is TGTGCCAGCAGCTTGGTTCAGGGATCGTACCAAGAGACCCAGTACTTC.

The chain carries TRBV30 and TRBJ1-6; D might be TRBD1 (6 bases). The CDR3 loop spans 15 amino acids. CDR1 GTSNPN and CDR2 SVGIG come from the germline V gene (reference sequence). V shed 3 bases and J shed 4 bases, with 13 bases lying between them. CDR3 residues: CAWSPGAKYNSPLHF. CDR3 in DNA: TGTGCCTGGAGCCCAGGGGCCAAATATAATTCACCCCTCCACTTT.

This chain connects TRBV11-3 to TRBJ1-1; 12 bases align to TRBD1. The CDR3 covers 14 residues. Germline assignment: CDR1 SGHNT and CDR2 YENEEA. Unmatched junction bases numbered 4, after V lost 3 bases and J lost 8 bases. CDR3 sequence reads: CASSFGTGGTEAFF. DNA for the CDR3: TGTGCCAGCAGCTTTGGGACAGGGGGCACGGAAGCTTTCTTT.

The chain joins TRBV29-1 to TRBJ1-1; a possible D gene is TRBD1 (6 bases). This CDR3 has 14 amino acids. Germline V CDR1 and CDR2: SQVTM, ANQGSEA. V was trimmed by 7 bases and J by 3 bases, leaving 18 bases between them. CDR3 loop: CSGGHFGPDTEAFF. CDR3 sequence (DNA): TGCAGCGGGGGACACTTCGGCCCGGACACTGAAGCTTTCTTT.

The rearrangement uses TRBV11-3 and TRBJ2-3; D is possibly TRBD1 (7 bases). Germline assignment: CDR1 SGHNT and CDR2 YENEEA. V shed 1 base and J shed 6 bases, with 14 bases lying between them. The CDR3 totals 15 residues. CDR3: CASSLGGGGADTQYF. Here the CDR3 DNA reads TGTGCCAGCAGCTTAGGAGGAGGGGGCGCGGATACGCAGTATTTT. The full variable domain, with the rest looked up from reference TRBV11-3 and TRBJ2-3, is EAGVVQSPRYKIIEKKQPVAFWCNPISGHNTLYWYLQNLGQGPELLIRYENEEAVDDSQLPKDRFSAERLKGVDSTLKIQPAELGDSAVYLCASSLGGGGADTQYFGPGTRLTVL.

This chain uses TRBV30 with TRBJ2-2; 10 bases align to TRBD1. The CDR3 spans 17 residues. The V gene's germline CDR1 is GTSNPN and CDR2 SVGIG (reference sequence). The DNA of the CDR3 is TGTGCTTTGACAGGGGGCTCGAGCGGGCCGTACACCGGGGAGCTGTTTTTT. Its translation: CALTGGSSGPYTGELFF.

The chain links TRBV5-1 to TRBJ2-5, with D possibly being TRBD2 (7 bases). This CDR3 region has 14 residues. V dropped 4 bases and J dropped 2 bases, with 12 bases sitting between them. Germline V gene data show CDR1 as SGHRS and CDR2 as YFSETQ. The chain's CDR3 is CASSPGGLQETQYF. The CDR3 bases are TGCGCCAGCAGCCCGGGGGGCCTTCAAGAGACCCAGTACTTC.

The V call is TRBV12-5, the J call TRBJ1-2, with TRBD1 as a possible D gene (5 bases). The V and J ends lost 1 base and 3 bases respectively, with 6 bases between them. The CDR3 has 13 residues. Germline loops: CDR1 LGHNT, CDR2 FRNRAP. The CDR3, as DNA: TGTGCTAGTGGTTTGGAGGGGTACTATGGCTACACCTTC. Its protein product is CASGLEGYYGYTF.

J is TRBJ2-3 and V is TRBV19, with 9 bases identical to TRBD2. The ends lost 4 bases at V and 6 bases at J; junction bases unmatched: 5. Germline V gene data show CDR1 as LNHDA and CDR2 as SQIVND (reference sequence). CDR3 length equals 14 residues. The CDR3 protein is CASSNSGGRDTQYF. The CDR3 coding sequence is TGTGCCAGTAGTAATAGCGGGGGCCGGGATACGCAGTATTTT. The complete variable domain, with remaining parts taken from reference TRBV19 and TRBJ2-3, reads DGGITQSPKYLFRKEGQNVTLSCEQNLNHDAMYWYRQDPGQGLRLIYYSQIVNDFQKGDIAEGYSVSREKKESFPLTVTSAQKNPTAFYLCASSNSGGRDTQYFGPGTRLTVL.

In this sample, this clone turned up once. The V and J genes are TRBV19 and TRBJ2-2, with 7 bases identical to TRBD2. The CDR3 runs 16 residues. The germline CDR1 and CDR2 sequences are LNHDA and SQIVND (reference sequence). V shed 4 bases, J shed 6 bases, and the junction held 11 bases outside the gene matches. CDR3 DNA: TGTGCCAGTAGTACCCTCCCGAGCGGGGCGGCCGGGGAGCTGTTTTTT. This translates into CASSTLPSGAAGELFF.

The V and J genes are TRBV6-8 and TRBJ1-1; TRBD1 agrees at 8 bases. The junction had 6 bases not matched to a gene; V was cut back by 5 bases and J by 1 base. This CDR3 is built from 15 residues. Germline V gene lookup returns CDR1 MNHGY and CDR2 SAAAGT. The CDR3 DNA is TGTGCCAGCAGTGGAACGGACAGGGCGAACACTGAAGCTTTCTTT. Its protein product is CASSGTDRANTEAFF.

This sequence joins TRBV9 and TRBJ1-2; D gene uncertain. Germline V gene sequence: CDR1 SGDLS, CDR2 YYNGEE. This CDR3 has 14 amino acids. V was pared by 0 bases and J by 2 bases, with 8 bases between. CDR3 coding DNA: TGTGCCAGCAGCGTAGGTACGGGGAACTATGGCTACACCTTC. Translation gives CASSVGTGNYGYTF. Supplemented by reference TRBV9 and TRBJ1-2, the full variable domain reads DSGVTQTPKHLITATGQRVTLRCSPRSGDLSVYWYQQSLDQGLQFLIQYYNGEERAKGNILERFSAQQFPDLHSELNLSSLELGDSALYFCASSVGTGNYGYTFGSGTRLTVV.

The CDR3: CAISERSLGNQPQHF. Written as DNA, the CDR3 is TGTGCCATCAGTGAGAGGTCGCTGGGCAATCAGCCCCAGCATTTT. J is TRBJ1-5 and V is TRBV10-3; D is unresolved. Germline V lookup: CDR1 ENHRY, CDR2 SYGVKD. V was trimmed by 2 bases and J by 2 bases, leaving 10 bases between them. The CDR3 is 15 residues long.

This chain uses TRBV6-8 with TRBJ2-4, with 9 nucleotides matching TRBD2. The CDR3 has 15 amino acids. Germline V CDR1 and CDR2: MNHGY, SAAAGT. The V and J ends lost 5 bases and 9 bases, in that order; junction bases with no gene match: 11. The CDR3 is CASSRASGASVIQYF. DNA of the CDR3: TGTGCCAGCAGTCGCGCTAGCGGGGCGAGTGTCATTCAGTACTTC.

The CDR3 region is CASSLGLVGTGELFF. CDR3 bases: TGTGCCAGCAGCCTCGGACTAGTCGGGACCGGGGAGCTGTTTTTT. V is TRBV6-8 and J is TRBJ2-2, with TRBD2 identical over 7 bases. The CDR3 runs 15 residues. CDR1 is MNHGY, CDR2 SAAAGT, per germline. V lost 6 bases to trimming and J lost 5 bases; unmatched junction nucleotides: 9.

This clone has a single count. The chain recombines TRBV6-8 with TRBJ2-3; D tentatively fits TRBD1 or TRBD2 (7 bases each). The CDR3 length is 18 residues. Germline-derived CDR1 and CDR2 are MNHGY and SAAAGT. V gave up 6 bases and J gave up 4 bases, with 26 bases separating them. The CDR3 is CASRQILGTVGGADTQYF. The CDR3 nucleotides are TGTGCCAGCAGGCAAATCCTCGGGACAGTGGGAGGGGCAGATACGCAGTATTTT.

The gene calls are TRBV18 and TRBJ2-1; D is tentatively TRBD1 or TRBD2 (5 bases each). Looked up from germline, CDR1 is KGHSH and CDR2 is LQKENI. The CDR3 consists of 16 residues. V shed 3 bases and J shed 8 bases, with 20 bases lying between them. CDR3 region: CASSPSSRGADDEQFF. The CDR3 DNA reads as TGTGCCAGCTCACCCTCCAGTAGAGGGGCTGACGATGAGCAGTTCTTC.

The chain has TRBV5-1 and TRBJ1-3, with a weak D call TRBD1 (5 bases). Trimming stripped 0 bases from V and 7 bases from J, with 20 bases between. The CDR3 is made up of 17 amino acids. Germline loops: CDR1 SGHRS, CDR2 YFSETQ. CDR3 nucleotide sequence: TGCGCCAGCAGCTTGGGTCCTGGGGCGGATCTGGGGAACACCATATATTTT. The encoded protein is CASSLGPGADLGNTIYF. The full variable domain, its missing parts supplied by reference TRBV5-1 and TRBJ1-3, is KAGVTQTPRYLIKTRGQQVTLSCSPISGHRSVSWYQQTPGQGLQFLFEYFSETQRNKGNFPGRFSGRQFSNSRSEMNVSTLELGDSALYLCASSLGPGADLGNTIYFGEGSWLTVV.

The J gene is TRBJ2-7, the V gene TRBV5-1; 12 bases map to TRBD2. V was pared by 1 base and J by 0 bases, with 11 bases of the junction left unmatched. There are 19 residues in the CDR3. CDR1 SGHRS and CDR2 YFSETQ come from the germline V gene. CDR3 loop: CASSLRSTSGGPNSYEQYF. CDR3 DNA: TGCGCCAGCAGCTTGAGATCGACTAGCGGGGGCCCAAACTCCTACGAGCAGTACTTC.

The rearrangement links TRBV30 to TRBJ2-6; D is unresolved. CDR3 size: 15 residues. Trimming cost V 0 bases and J 0 bases, with 6 bases left between them. Germline V gene sequence: CDR1 GTSNPN, CDR2 SVGIG (reference sequence). CDR3 residues: CAWSVRSSGANVLTF. CDR3 DNA: TGTGCCTGGAGTGTACGGAGCTCTGGGGCCAACGTCCTGACTTTC. Together with reference TRBV30 and TRBJ2-6, the CDR3 gives the full variable domain: SQTIHQWPATLVQPVGSPLSLECTVEGTSNPNLYWYRQAAGRGLQLLFYSVGIGQISSEVPQNLSASRPQDRQFILSSKKLLLSDSGFYLCAWSVRSSGANVLTFGAGSRLTVL.

With regard to this clone: The DNA holds an ambiguous or unread base, and X denotes its residue. The chain carries TRBV28 and TRBJ1-2; D possibly corresponds to TRBD1 (5 bases). V was clipped by 7 bases and J by 4 bases, with 16 bases between them. Germline CDR1 and CDR2: MDHEN and SYDVKM. This CDR3 comprises 14 residues. The CDR3 nucleotides are TGTGCCAGCATTGGGGGGAGKGGGGGCTATGGCTACACCTTC. Protein product: CASIGGXGGYGYTF.

Here the CDR3 reads CASSRATGGFGYNEQFF. DNA of the CDR3: TGTGCCAGCAGCCGCGCCACGGGCGGCTTTGGGTACAATGAGCAGTTCTTC. This rearrangement joins TRBV14 to TRBJ2-1; D ambiguous. Germline V gene lookup returns CDR1 SGHDN and CDR2 FVKESK. This CDR3 comprises 17 residues. V dropped 4 bases and J dropped 4 bases, with 20 bases sitting between them.

This sequence joins TRBV6-8 and TRBJ1-2, with D possibly TRBD1 on 6 matching bases. The CDR3 is made up of 12 amino acids. The germline V gene has CDR1 MNHGY and CDR2 SAAAGT. The germline V and J ends were trimmed by 5 bases and 6 bases, with 10 bases remaining between them. The CDR3 loop is CASSTDRHGYTF. The CDR3 region has the DNA TGTGCCAGCAGTACGGACAGACATGGCTACACCTTC.